The 25 T cell receptor beta chains listed next were all sequenced from one sample in a study of blood T cell repertoires in COVID-19. Libraries were prepared by immunoSEQ multiplex PCR; TCRdb keeps only in-frame clonotypes and omits some of them. The repertoire holds around 260,000 clones, with around 87% as singletons. Sequencing was performed on peripheral blood. These receptors all stem from a woman in her forties or fifties with acute or convalescent COVID-19.

The CDR3 protein is CASSFRGDQPQHF. CDR3 sequence (DNA): TGTGCCAGCAGTTTCCGGGGTGATCAGCCCCAGCATTTT. This chain joins TRBV12-3 or TRBV12-4 and TRBJ1-5; no definite D call. V was trimmed by 3 bases and J by 5 bases, leaving 8 bases between them. CDR3 length: 13 amino acids.

The chain is built from TRBV6-5 and TRBJ2-7; 7 bases fit TRBD2. Germline V gene lookup returns CDR1 MNHEY and CDR2 SVGAGI. Germline trimming cut 0 bases from V and 2 bases from J; bases unmatched to any gene: 4. CDR3 size: 15 residues. DNA for the CDR3: TGTGCCAGCAGTTACTCGACCAGCGGGGCCTACGAGCAGTACTTC. Translation: CASSYSTSGAYEQYF.

The J gene is TRBJ1-2, the V gene TRBV5-6; 10 bases are shared with TRBD1. CDR3 length equals 15 residues. Germline CDR1 SGHDT, CDR2 YYEEEE. V was pared by 4 bases and J by 5 bases, with 8 bases of the junction left unmatched. CDR3 nucleotide sequence: TGTGCCAGCAGCGAGGGTGGGACAGGGGTTTATGGCTACACCTTC. Its translation: CASSEGGTGVYGYTF.

The chain joins TRBV28 to TRBJ1-4; TRBD1 agrees at 7 bases. CDR3 length equals 15 residues. Trimming took 2 bases from V and 3 from J; bases not matched to a gene: 3. Germline-derived CDR1 and CDR2 are MDHEN and SYDVKM. CDR3 sequence: CASSLGDRSNEKLFF. The DNA for the CDR3 is TGTGCCAGCAGTTTAGGGGACAGATCTAATGAAAAACTGTTTTTT.

This chain uses TRBV10-3 with TRBJ2-2; 7 bases are a match to TRBD2. The germline V gene encodes CDR1 ENHRY and CDR2 SYGVKD. With 6 bases clipped from V and 0 bases from J, the junction kept 4 bases outside the gene matches. The CDR3 contains 15 residues. CDR3 amino acids: CAIRSGGANTGELFF. The DNA for the CDR3 is TGTGCCATCAGGAGTGGGGGGGCGAACACCGGGGAGCTGTTTTTT.

The chain uses TRBV9 and TRBJ1-4; 7 positions agree with TRBD1. The CDR3 spans 15 residues. V lost 0 bases and J lost 3; bases outside the gene matches: 2. Germline lookup yields CDR1 SGDLS and CDR2 YYNGEE. The CDR3 coding sequence is TGTGCCAGCAGCGTAGTAGGGGGCCCTAATGAAAAACTGTTTTTT. Translating it yields CASSVVGGPNEKLFF. The whole variable domain, filled in from reference TRBV9 and TRBJ1-4, reads DSGVTQTPKHLITATGQRVTLRCSPRSGDLSVYWYQQSLDQGLQFLIQYYNGEERAKGNILERFSAQQFPDLHSELNLSSLELGDSALYFCASSVVGGPNEKLFFGSGTQLSVL.

The chain couples TRBV28 to TRBJ1-5; 8 bases match TRBD1. The trim removed 5 bases at V and 8 bases at J, leaving 2 bases unmatched. This CDR3 contains 12 residues. The germline gives CDR1 MDHEN, CDR2 SYDVKM. CDR3 residues: CASSDRGKPQHF. The CDR3 coding sequence is TGTGCCAGCAGTGACAGGGGCAAGCCCCAGCATTTT. Together with reference TRBV28 and TRBJ1-5, the CDR3 gives the full variable domain: DVKVTQSSRYLVKRTGEKVFLECVQDMDHENMFWYRQDPGLGLRLIYFSYDVKMKEKGDIPEGYSVSREKKERFSLILESASTNQTSMYLCASSDRGKPQHFGDGTRLSIL.

The chain combines TRBV18 with TRBJ1-3, with D maybe TRBD1 (5 bases). Per the germline V gene, CDR1 is KGHSH and CDR2 is LQKENI. There are 15 residues in the CDR3. V shed 6 bases and J shed 4 bases, with 16 bases lying between them. The CDR3 DNA reads TGTGCCAGCTCCCCGGCAGGAGGGGTCGGAAACACCATATATTTT. Its protein is CASSPAGGVGNTIYF.

This chain uses TRBV20-1 with TRBJ1-5, with D uncertain. CDR3 length: 15 amino acids. V lost 3 bases and J lost 2, with 14 bases in between. Germline CDR1 DFQATT, CDR2 SNEGSKA (reference sequence). This CDR3 reads CSASEGVWRNQPQHF. DNA for the CDR3: TGCAGTGCTAGTGAGGGAGTTTGGCGCAATCAGCCCCAGCATTTT.

This clone has only a few counts. The V call is TRBV28, the J call TRBJ2-5; a possible D gene is TRBD1 (5 bases). This CDR3 is built from 15 residues. Between the trimmed V and J ends, which lost 6 bases and 1 base, there was a span of 15 bases. Germline CDR1 and CDR2: MDHEN and SYDVKM. The CDR3 region is CASRSRVRIQETQYF. The DNA of the CDR3 is TGTGCCAGCAGAAGCAGGGTCCGAATCCAAGAGACCCAGTACTTC.

This clone was counted between two and nine times. The chain has TRBV27 and TRBJ2-2, with TRBD2 as a possible D gene (5 bases). Trimming removed 0 bases at V and 5 bases at J, with 13 bases between. The CDR3 consists of 16 residues. Germline CDR1 MNHEY, CDR2 SMNVEV (reference sequence). CDR3 bases: TGTGCCAGCAGTTTATCCGGCGGACCGGGGACCGGGGAGCTGTTTTTT. Amino acid sequence: CASSLSGGPGTGELFF.

The V call is TRBV19, the J call TRBJ2-7, with 7 positions matching TRBD1. J gave up 4 bases and V 4 bases, and 13 bases lay outside the gene matches. CDR1 and CDR2 from the germline V gene are LNHDA and SQIVND (reference sequence). The CDR3 runs 16 residues. The CDR3, as DNA: TGTGCCAGTAGTACTCAAGGGGGCGCGTCGGTATACGAGCAGTACTTC. Translating it yields CASSTQGGASVYEQYF.

The rearrangement links TRBV6-2 or TRBV6-3 to TRBJ2-1; 7 nucleotides agree with TRBD2. The CDR3 is made up of 14 amino acids. The J segment lost 8 bases and the V segment lost 7 bases, leaving 11 bases of the junction unmatched. In germline, CDR1 is MNHEY, CDR2 SVGEGT. The CDR3 DNA is TGTGCCAGCACCCCGGATTCAAGCGGGGATGAGCAGTTCTTC. The encoded protein is CASTPDSSGDEQFF.

This chain uses TRBV19 with TRBJ1-2, with 7 bases matching TRBD1. The germline V gene has CDR1 LNHDA and CDR2 SQIVND (reference sequence). This CDR3 is 14 amino acids long. Germline trimming cut 5 bases from V and 4 bases from J; bases unmatched to any gene: 7. The CDR3 sequence is CASSVNRGSYGYTF. The CDR3 DNA sequence: TGTGCCAGTAGTGTTAACAGGGGATCCTATGGCTACACCTTC.

The V and J genes are TRBV11-2 and TRBJ2-3; D not certain. The germline gives CDR1 SGHAT, CDR2 FQNNGV. The CDR3 contains 13 residues. The V end was cut by 8 bases, the J end by 6 bases, with 15 bases between. CDR3 sequence reads: CASLRSGVDTQYF. CDR3 DNA: TGTGCCAGCTTAAGAAGTGGAGTCGATACGCAGTATTTT.

The chain employs TRBV18 and TRBJ2-7; the match to TRBD2 covers 9 bases. Per the germline V gene, CDR1 is KGHSH and CDR2 is LQKENI. Trimming removed 1 base from V and 5 bases from J; junction bases left unmatched: 6. The CDR3 has 15 residues. CDR3 DNA sequence: TGTGCCAGCTCACCACGTGTAGCGGGAGCGGACGAGCAGTACTTC. Amino acid sequence: CASSPRVAGADEQYF.

The chain couples TRBV6-1 to TRBJ1-1, with D perhaps TRBD1 (5 bases). This CDR3 comprises 13 residues. V shed 5 bases and J shed 5 bases, with 12 bases lying between them. Germline V lookup: CDR1 MNHNS, CDR2 SASEGT. CDR3 nucleotides: TGTGCCAGCAGTTCCATGGAGGGGACTGAAGCTTTCTTT. Translating gives CASSSMEGTEAFF.

This clone was recorded only once. CDR3 protein: CASSLEGGFADTIYF. CDR3 coding DNA: TGTGCCAGCAGCTTGGAAGGGGGTTTCGCCGACACCATATATTTT. The chain recombines TRBV5-4 with TRBJ1-3; D is possibly TRBD1 (6 bases). V lost 0 bases to trimming and J lost 8 bases, with 15 bases between them. Germline CDR1 reads SGHNT; CDR2 reads YYREEE (reference sequence). The CDR3 contains 15 residues.

V and J are TRBV28 and TRBJ2-7; 9 bases match TRBD2. Germline V gene sequence: CDR1 MDHEN, CDR2 SYDVKM. The trim removed 0 bases at V and 4 bases at J, leaving 4 bases unmatched. The CDR3 length is 15 residues. CDR3 DNA: TGTGCCAGCAGTTTATGGCGGGAGGGCAAATACGAGCAGTACTTC. It yields the protein CASSLWREGKYEQYF. Drawing the rest from reference TRBV28 and TRBJ2-7, the complete variable domain is DVKVTQSSRYLVKRTGEKVFLECVQDMDHENMFWYRQDPGLGLRLIYFSYDVKMKEKGDIPEGYSVSREKKERFSLILESASTNQTSMYLCASSLWREGKYEQYFGPGTRLTVT.

This chain uses TRBV15 with TRBJ1-2; a weak D match, TRBD1 (5 bases). Looked up from germline, CDR1 is LNHNV and CDR2 is YYDKDF (reference sequence). The CDR3 covers 16 residues. Trimming cost V 5 bases and J 4 bases, with 20 bases left between them. The CDR3 loop reads CATSGRGPTAIYGYTF. For the CDR3, the DNA is TGTGCCACCAGCGGGAGGGGCCCGACAGCTATCTATGGCTACACCTTC.

This chain joins TRBV7-9 and TRBJ2-5; 14 nucleotides align to TRBD2. Germline CDR1 is SEHNR and CDR2 is FQNEAQ (reference sequence). The CDR3 extends over 18 amino acids. The junction had 13 bases not matched to a gene; V was cut back by 5 bases and J by 5 bases. The CDR3 sequence is CASSPTSGRASERETQYF. The CDR3 region has the DNA TGTGCCAGCAGCCCGACTAGCGGGAGGGCCAGTGAAAGGGAGACCCAGTACTTC.

The V gene is TRBV28, the J gene TRBJ1-2; D might be TRBD1 (6 bases). Germline loops: CDR1 MDHEN, CDR2 SYDVKM. There are 18 residues in the CDR3. V lost 10 bases and J 8 bases, leaving 35 bases between the germline ends. In DNA form, the CDR3 reads TGTGCCATCGGTGGACAGAGCGCAAGGGGTGTTAGGGGCGGGGGCTACACCTTC. Translating it yields CAIGGQSARGVRGGGYTF.

This CDR3 is CASSLGGISTDTQYF. In nucleotides, the CDR3 is TGTGCCAGCAGTTTAGGCGGGATAAGCACAGATACGCAGTATTTT. The rearrangement links TRBV28 to TRBJ2-3; D is possibly TRBD2 (6 bases). Trimming left V 2 bases short and J 0 bases short, with 9 bases between. The V gene's germline CDR1 is MDHEN and CDR2 SYDVKM. The CDR3 loop spans 15 amino acids.

The rearrangement links TRBV28 to TRBJ1-5; weak D call: TRBD1 (5 bases). The V end lost 6 bases, the J end lost 4 bases, and 19 bases lay between the germline ends. The CDR3 consists of 16 residues. Germline assignment: CDR1 MDHEN and CDR2 SYDVKM. In DNA, the CDR3 is TGTGCCAGCAGCCACGGACACCCCTCCCAGAATCAGCCCCAGCATTTT. Encoded protein: CASSHGHPSQNQPQHF.

This rearrangement joins TRBV28 to TRBJ1-5; the match to TRBD1 covers 9 bases. The CDR3 loop spans 15 amino acids. Per the germline V gene, CDR1 is MDHEN and CDR2 is SYDVKM. V was pared by 2 bases and J by 4 bases, with 3 bases of the junction left unmatched. CDR3: CASSLRGQGNQPQHF. The CDR3 bases are TGTGCCAGCAGTTTAAGGGGACAGGGTAATCAGCCCCAGCATTTT.